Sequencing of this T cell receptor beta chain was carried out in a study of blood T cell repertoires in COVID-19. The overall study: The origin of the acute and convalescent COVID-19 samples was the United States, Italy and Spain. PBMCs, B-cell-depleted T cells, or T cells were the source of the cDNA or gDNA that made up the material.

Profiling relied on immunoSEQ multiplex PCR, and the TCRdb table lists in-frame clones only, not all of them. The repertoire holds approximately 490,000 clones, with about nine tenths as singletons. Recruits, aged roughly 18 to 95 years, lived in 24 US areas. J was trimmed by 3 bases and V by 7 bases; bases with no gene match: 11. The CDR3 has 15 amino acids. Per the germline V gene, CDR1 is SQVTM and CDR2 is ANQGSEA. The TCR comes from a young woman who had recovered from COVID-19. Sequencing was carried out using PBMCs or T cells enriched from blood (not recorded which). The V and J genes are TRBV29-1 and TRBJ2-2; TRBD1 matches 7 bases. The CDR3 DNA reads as TGCAGCGCACGACGGACAGGCAAGGACACCGGGGAGCTGTTTTTT. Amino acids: CSARRTGKDTGELFF.